This T cell receptor (beta chain) appears in the sequencing data of a study of T cell repertoires in cytomegalovirus infection. One entry per CDR3 protein results from TCRdb running MiXCR on the reads. The sample includes 680,000 or so distinct CDR3 sequences, around a third of them seen just once. J gave up 4 bases and V 1 base, and 5 bases lay outside the gene matches. CDR1 is SGHVS and CDR2 is FNYEAQ in the germline V gene. The CDR3 spans 15 residues. About this clonotype: Its matching antigen is unknown.

The J gene is TRBJ2-3, the V gene TRBV7-6; 7 positions agree with TRBD2. The source of this sequence is a human donor in good health (CMV status not recorded). Some clones in this sample may be carry-over from other donors' samples. This sample comprised cultured PBMCs, obtained from culture after CMV antigen stimulation. CDR3 in DNA: TGTGCCAGCAGCTTAGAGGCGGGAGTGGCAGATACGCAGTATTTT. Protein sequence: CASSLEAGVADTQYF.